Listed below are T cell receptor beta chains from one sample, sequenced in a study of CD8+ T cells in alopecia areata. TCRdb's copy holds only in-frame clones and misses some; the assay was immunoSEQ multiplex PCR. This table holds fewer than 200,000 clones, under 60% found once. This sample comprised CD8+ T cells sorted from blood, obtained at week 24, from a patient treated with tofacitinib. The receptors originated from a human donor with alopecia areata. CDR3s include the opening cysteine and the closing phenylalanine or tryptophan. D genes are given only for firm matches. A row's size may be missing; if present it is once, few, many or a size class.

NA	TRBV13	TRBJ2-2	NA	TGTGCCAGCAGCTTACGAGGGGCCGGGGAGCTGTTTTTT	CASSLRGAGELFF
NA	TRBV30	TRBJ1-1	NA	TGTGCCTGGAACTTAGGACAGTTGAACACTGAAGCTTTCTTT	CAWNLGQLNTEAFF
TRBD1	TRBV7-8	TRBJ2-7	NA	TGTGCCAGCAGCTTGGGGACAGCGTACGAGCAGTACTTC	CASSLGTAYEQYF
TRBD1	TRBV9	TRBJ1-2	NA	TGTGCCAGCGGCGTAGAGACAGGGGATGGCTACACCTTC	CASGVETGDGYTF
NA	TRBV27	TRBJ1-6	few	TGTGCCAGCAGTCCGGGAGCAGGAGGCCTAGGTTCACCCCTCCACTTT	CASSPGAGGLGSPLHF
TRBD1	TRBV5-1	TRBJ2-7	NA	TGCGCCAGCAGCTTGGAGACAGGGGGATACTACGAGCAGTACTTC	CASSLETGGYYEQYF
NA	TRBV4-2	TRBJ2-3	NA	TGTGCCAGCAGCCAAGGGGGTGGGGTACGAGATACGCAGTATTTT	CASSQGGGVRDTQYF
NA	TRBV5-1	TRBJ1-6	NA	TGCGCCAGCAGCTTGGTACCCAGTCATTCACCCCTCCACTTT	CASSLVPSHSPLHF
NA	TRBV27	TRBJ2-1	once	TGTGCCAGCCGGGGGAGCGGTGAGCAGTTCTTC	CASRGSGEQFF
NA	TRBV27	TRBJ2-3	NA	TGTGCCAGCAGCGGGGCCCCCACAGATACGCAGTATTTT	CASSGAPTDTQYF
NA	TRBV6-5	TRBJ1-1	NA	TGTGCCAGCAGTTACTCTTCGGGCTCTGAAGCTTTCTTT	CASSYSSGSEAFF